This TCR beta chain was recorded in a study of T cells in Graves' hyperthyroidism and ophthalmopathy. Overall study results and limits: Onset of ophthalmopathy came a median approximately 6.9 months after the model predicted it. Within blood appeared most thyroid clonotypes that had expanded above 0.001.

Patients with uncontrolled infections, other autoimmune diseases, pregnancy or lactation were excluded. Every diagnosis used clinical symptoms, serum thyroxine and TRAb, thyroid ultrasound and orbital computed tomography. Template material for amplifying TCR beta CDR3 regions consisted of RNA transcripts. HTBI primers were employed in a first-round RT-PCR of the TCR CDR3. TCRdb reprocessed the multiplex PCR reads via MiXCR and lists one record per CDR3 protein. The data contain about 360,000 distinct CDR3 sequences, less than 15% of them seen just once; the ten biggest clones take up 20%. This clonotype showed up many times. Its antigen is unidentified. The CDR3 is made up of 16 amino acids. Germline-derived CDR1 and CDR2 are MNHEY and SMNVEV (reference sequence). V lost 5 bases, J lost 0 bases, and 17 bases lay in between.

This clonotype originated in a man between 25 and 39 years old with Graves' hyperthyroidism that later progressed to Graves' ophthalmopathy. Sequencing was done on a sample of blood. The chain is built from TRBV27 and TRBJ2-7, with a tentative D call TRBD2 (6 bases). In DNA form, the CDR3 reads TGTGCCAGCAGTCCCCACACAGTGGGGGGCTCCTACGAGCAGTACTTC. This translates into CASSPHTVGGSYEQYF.